The 25 T cell receptor beta chains in this list originate from one sample, sequenced in a study of T-cell reconstitution after alpha-beta-depleted transplantation in children (dated by TCRdb to about 2016). Libraries were constructed by PCR. Reads for this sample came from an Illumina HiSeq 2500. To normalize quantification of the TCRbeta repertoire, the TCR libraries were built with molecular barcoding that relied on unique molecular identifiers. TCRdb redid the processing of the public reads, applying fastp at Q25 and MiXCR, and retained in-frame beta chains. Rows merge per CDR3 protein into single entries with the most common DNA and genes. The sample includes 230,000 or so distinct CDR3 sequences, with over 9.5% observed a single time. The ten biggest clones cover around 5.1% of the sample. Sequencing used PBMCs from the stem cell graft donor, obtained from the stem cell graft. The origin of the receptors is a human donor who donated a stem cell graft to a child with SCID.

There are many counts of this clonotype. The V call is TRBV5-1, the J call TRBJ1-2; no clear D. V lost 0 bases and J 2 bases, leaving 14 bases between the germline ends. Germline CDR1 and CDR2: SGHRS and YFSETQ. CDR3 length equals 16 residues. CDR3 loop: CASSLGGVDPNYGYTF. CDR3 nucleotides: TGCGCCAGCAGCTTGGGGGGTGTAGATCCCAACTATGGCTACACCTTC.

In this sample, this clonotype is medium-sized. V and J are TRBV4-2 and TRBJ2-7; 8 bases map to TRBD1. Germline values: CDR1 LGHNA, CDR2 YNFKEQ. This CDR3 is 14 amino acids long. The V gene end was trimmed by 4 bases and the J gene end by 3 bases; junction bases not matched to a gene: 5. The CDR3 DNA follows: TGTGCCAGCAGCCCTGGACAGGGAGTCTACGAGCAGTACTTC. Its translation is CASSPGQGVYEQYF.

This clonotype appeared many times. The J gene is TRBJ2-2, the V gene TRBV7-9, with 10 bases lining up with TRBD1. From germline, CDR1 is SEHNR and CDR2 FQNEAQ (reference sequence). The CDR3 totals 17 residues. The junction had 6 bases not matched to a gene; V was cut back by 5 bases and J by 0 bases. CDR3 nucleotide sequence: TGTGCCAGCAGCCCCCGGGACAGGGGTCCGAACACCGGGGAGCTGTTTTTT. Translated: CASSPRDRGPNTGELFF. Variable domain in full (rest from reference TRBV7-9 and TRBJ2-2): DTGVSQNPRHKITKRGQNVTFRCDPISEHNRLYWYRQTLGQGPEFLTYFQNEAQLEKSRLLSDRFSAERPKGSFSTLEIQRTEQGDSAMYLCASSPRDRGPNTGELFFGEGSRLTVL.

This clonotype occurred many times. This rearrangement joins TRBV5-1 to TRBJ1-2; TRBD1 might be the D (5 bases). V was cut by 0 bases and J by 6 bases, with 30 bases left in between. CDR1 is SGHRS, CDR2 YFSETQ, per germline. CDR3 length equals 20 residues. The CDR3 here is CASSLAEQGLLFGPRHGYTF. The CDR3 nucleotides are TGCGCCAGCAGCTTGGCCGAGCAGGGACTCCTCTTCGGTCCCCGGCATGGCTACACCTTC.

The sample holds many counts of this clonotype. V gene TRBV7-2 combines with J gene TRBJ2-7, with D perhaps matching TRBD1 (5 bases). Germline CDR1 SGHTA, CDR2 FQGNSA. CDR3 length equals 14 residues. V was pared by 6 bases and J by 3 bases, with 15 bases between. CDR3 residues: CASSSSDRFYEQYF. CDR3 DNA sequence: TGTGCCAGCAGTTCTAGTGACAGATTCTACGAGCAGTACTTC.

This clonotype was found many times. The chain joins TRBV5-1 to TRBJ1-2; 9 nucleotides agree with TRBD1. J gave up 8 bases and V 2 bases, and 13 bases lay outside the gene matches. The CDR3 extends over 16 amino acids. Germline values: CDR1 SGHRS, CDR2 YFSETQ. In DNA, the CDR3 is TGCGCCAGCAGCTTCCGGACAGGGGACGACCCCCCAGGCTACACCTTC. Translated, it gives CASSFRTGDDPPGYTF.

This clonotype occurred many times. This rearrangement joins TRBV20-1 to TRBJ2-5; either TRBD1 or TRBD2 may fit D (5 bases each). With 3 bases removed from V and 0 bases from J, the gap between germline ends came to 14 bases. The CDR3 spans 15 residues. CDR1 and CDR2 from the germline V gene are DFQATT and SNEGSKA (reference sequence). The CDR3 here is CSASLARGDQETQYF. The DNA of the CDR3 is TGCAGTGCTAGCCTGGCTAGAGGGGACCAAGAGACCCAGTACTTC.

This clonotype was recorded at least ten times. This chain connects TRBV2 to TRBJ2-5; the D call may be TRBD1 or TRBD2 (5 bases each). Per the germline V gene, CDR1 is SNHLY and CDR2 is FYNNEI. V gave up 6 bases and J gave up 2 bases, with 16 bases separating them. The CDR3 sequence is 15 residues long. The CDR3 DNA follows: TGTGCCAGCAGCCAAAGGGGACCTCCACAAGAGACCCAGTACTTC. Protein product: CASSQRGPPQETQYF.

This clonotype was recorded many times. The rearrangement joins TRBV2 to TRBJ1-6; 7 nucleotides match TRBD1. Germline V gene lookup returns CDR1 SNHLY and CDR2 FYNNEI. The CDR3 contains 16 residues. Trimming removed 5 bases from V and 6 bases from J; junction bases left unmatched: 10. Here the CDR3 reads CASSRDRVLSNSPLHF. The CDR3 DNA reads TGTGCCAGCAGTCGTGACAGGGTACTGTCTAATTCACCCCTCCACTTT.

Worth noting for this clonotype: Since a much larger clone is just one base distant, this may be a read error. This chain joins TRBV20-1 and TRBJ1-3; no definite D call. This CDR3 is 14 amino acids long. Germline loops: CDR1 DFQATT, CDR2 SNEGSKA (reference sequence). The CDR3 protein is CSAREASSGNTKYF. Written as DNA, the CDR3 is TGCAGTGCTAGAGAGGCGAGCTCTGGAAACACCAAATATTTT.

V and J are TRBV20-1 and TRBJ1-2; 12 bases are a match to TRBD1. This CDR3 has 15 amino acids. Per germline, CDR1 DFQATT and CDR2 SNEGSKA (reference sequence). Trimming at V came to 2 bases and at J to 6 bases, leaving 7 bases not matched to a gene. In nucleotides, the CDR3 is TGCAGTGCTAGATCCGGGACAGGGGGCGGCGATGGCTACACCTTC. This gives the protein CSARSGTGGGDGYTF.

This clonotype was counted many times. The chain recombines TRBV5-1 with TRBJ1-4; perhaps TRBD1 as D (6 bases). V was trimmed by 4 bases and J by 0 bases, leaving 13 bases between them. Germline V gene data show CDR1 as SGHRS and CDR2 as YFSETQ. This CDR3 is 16 amino acids long. CDR3 amino acids: CASSRTASATNEKLFF. The CDR3 DNA reads TGCGCCAGCAGCAGGACAGCCTCTGCAACTAATGAAAAACTGTTTTTT.

This clonotype was seen repeatedly, ten times or more. The chain is built from TRBV6-5 and TRBJ2-2; the D is unclear. Germline CDR1 MNHEY, CDR2 SVGAGI. The CDR3 sequence is 17 residues long. The V and J ends lost 0 bases and 0 bases respectively, with 11 bases between them. The CDR3 sequence: CASSYSPTDPNTGELFF. In DNA, the CDR3 is TGTGCCAGCAGTTACTCCCCCACGGATCCGAACACCGGGGAGCTGTTTTTT.

The chain has TRBV29-1 and TRBJ2-1; D gene unclear. CDR3 length: 13 residues. From germline, CDR1 is SQVTM and CDR2 ANQGSEA. The V end was cut by 5 bases, the J end by 0 bases, with 8 bases between. CDR3 amino acids: CSVYTVSYNEQFF. For the CDR3, the DNA is TGCAGCGTTTACACCGTCTCCTACAATGAGCAGTTCTTC.

This clonotype has ten or more counts. J is TRBJ1-1 and V is TRBV7-9; possible D gene TRBD1, 6 bases. The germline V gene has CDR1 SEHNR and CDR2 FQNEAQ (reference sequence). The CDR3 is 16 amino acids. V lost 4 bases and J lost 1, with 16 bases in between. The CDR3 is CASSSSGGGENTEAFF. CDR3 nucleotides: TGTGCCAGCAGCTCTAGCGGGGGCGGAGAGAACACTGAAGCTTTCTTT.

This clonotype was seen many times. This chain joins TRBV6-2 or TRBV6-3 and TRBJ2-1; D may be TRBD1 or TRBD2 (5 bases each). The CDR3 totals 15 residues. The V gene lost 5 bases and the J gene lost 2 bases, with 13 bases spanning the gap. CDR1 and CDR2 from the germline V gene are MNHEY and SVGEGT. This chain's CDR3 is CASSLGTPTYNEQFF. The CDR3 DNA follows: TGTGCCAGCAGTCTGGGGACCCCTACCTACAATGAGCAGTTCTTC.

In regard to this clonotype: A read error may account for a junction end that differs from germline. The V gene is TRBV10-3, the J gene TRBJ1-2, with unresolved D. Germline CDR1 is ENHRY and CDR2 is SYGVKD. The CDR3 covers 13 residues. The DNA for the CDR3 is TGTGCCATCAGCCAATTTGAGAGCTATGGCGACACCTTC. It codes for CAISQFESYGDTF.

At least ten counts were recorded for this clonotype. The rearrangement uses TRBV7-2 and TRBJ2-3; no clear D gene. Between the trimmed V and J ends, which lost 2 bases and 6 bases, there was a span of 12 bases. The germline CDR1 and CDR2 sequences are SGHTA and FQGNSA. The CDR3 has 14 residues. The CDR3 is CASSLLHISDTQYF. The CDR3 bases are TGTGCCAGCAGCTTATTACATATCTCGGATACGCAGTATTTT.

There are many counts of this clonotype. V usage is TRBV7-2 and J usage is TRBJ2-1, with 12 bases fitting TRBD2. Trimming at V came to 5 bases and at J to 5 bases, leaving 10 bases not matched to a gene. This CDR3 region has 17 residues. The V gene's germline CDR1 is SGHTA and CDR2 FQGNSA. The CDR3 protein is CASSARLAGVVNNEQFF. The CDR3 region has the DNA TGTGCCAGCAGCGCCCGACTAGCGGGGGTCGTAAACAATGAGCAGTTCTTC.

This clonotype was recorded at least ten times. This chain connects TRBV5-8 to TRBJ2-5, with 8 positions matching TRBD1. V was clipped by 0 bases and J by 1 base; unmatched bases: 5. The CDR3 is 16 residues long. The germline gives CDR1 SGHTS, CDR2 YDEGEE. The CDR3 DNA reads TGTGCCAGCAGCTTGGAGGGCAGGGGGCCCCAAGAGACCCAGTACTTC. Its protein product is CASSLEGRGPQETQYF.

This clonotype was seen ten or more times. The chain carries TRBV29-1 and TRBJ2-3; 8 nucleotides align to TRBD2. The length of the CDR3 is 14 residues. Germline V lookup: CDR1 SQVTM, CDR2 ANQGSEA. V lost 7 bases to trimming and J lost 4 bases; unmatched junction nucleotides: 10. In nucleotides, the CDR3 is TGCAGCGGTCGGGGGGGCGTTACAGCAGATACGCAGTATTTT. As protein: CSGRGGVTADTQYF.

Ten or more counts support this clonotype. The chain has TRBV28 and TRBJ1-4; 7 bases align to TRBD1. CDR1 and CDR2 from the germline V gene are MDHEN and SYDVKM. The CDR3 loop spans 13 amino acids. With 8 bases clipped from V and 8 bases from J, the junction kept 8 bases outside the gene matches. The chain's CDR3 is CASRNRGREKLFF. CDR3 nucleotide sequence: TGTGCCAGCCGGAACAGGGGACGAGAAAAACTGTTTTTT.

This clonotype has a count of ten or more. The rearrangement uses TRBV5-6 and TRBJ2-1; 9 nucleotides align to TRBD2. The CDR3 has 15 amino acids. Per the germline V gene, CDR1 is SGHDT and CDR2 is YYEEEE. Unmatched junction bases numbered 7, after V lost 4 bases and J lost 5 bases. In DNA, the CDR3 is TGTGCCAGCAGCGACGTTAGCGGGGGAGACAATGAGCAGTTCTTC. It translates to CASSDVSGGDNEQFF.

This clonotype was counted ten times or more. This sequence joins TRBV12-3 or TRBV12-4 and TRBJ2-3; D unresolved. V was cut by 3 bases and J by 2 bases, with 6 bases left in between. The length of the CDR3 is 13 residues. The chain's CDR3 is CASSLGTTDTQYF. The CDR3 nucleotides read TGTGCCAGCAGTTTGGGTACCACAGATACGCAGTATTTT.

This clonotype occurred many times. CDR3 sequence (DNA): TGTGCCAGCAGCTTGGGGCCGGGACGGTGGAACACTGAAGCTTTCTTT. Protein: CASSLGPGRWNTEAFF. The chain is built from TRBV7-9 and TRBJ1-1; TRBD1 is a possible D gene (5 bases). This CDR3 spans 16 amino acids. Germline lookup yields CDR1 SEHNR and CDR2 FQNEAQ (reference sequence). V lost 3 bases to trimming and J lost 1 base, with 15 bases between them.